Listed below are T cell receptor beta chains from one sample, sequenced in a study of naive and memory T cell subsets. In TCRdb, the UMI-ligation and nested PCR reads were re-called with MiXCR into one record per CDR3 protein. Of about 82,000 distinct CDR3 sequences in the sample, 9% were seen once. Sequenced material: naive CD8+ T cells from blood. Receptors were obtained from a human donor in good health. The conserved cysteine and the conserved F or W are not part of the CDR3 here. Fields, in order: V gene, clone size, J gene, CDR3 protein. Clone size is not always given. Where it is, it says once, few, many or a class for expanded clones.

v_call: TRBV7-2; clone_size: few; j_call: TRBJ2-1; cdr3_aa: ASSVSVSSYNEQF
v_call: TRBV27; clone_size: NA; j_call: TRBJ1-5; cdr3_aa: ASGIKLNQPQH
v_call: TRBV4-2; clone_size: NA; j_call: TRBJ1-6; cdr3_aa: ASSVGGISPLH
v_call: TRBV4-1; clone_size: few; j_call: TRBJ2-7; cdr3_aa: ASSPATGSYEQY
v_call: TRBV7-9; clone_size: many; j_call: TRBJ1-5; cdr3_aa: ASSLLNQPQH
v_call: TRBV11-2; clone_size: few; j_call: TRBJ1-5; cdr3_aa: ASSLLTGSNQPQH
v_call: TRBV6-2/TRBV6-3; clone_size: few; j_call: TRBJ1-5; cdr3_aa: ASSSPGTGGNQPQH
v_call: TRBV28; clone_size: NA; j_call: TRBJ2-5; cdr3_aa: ASSTTLAGGEDETQY
v_call: TRBV12-3/TRBV12-4; clone_size: few; j_call: TRBJ2-2; cdr3_aa: ASRESRGRNTGELF
v_call: TRBV6-2/TRBV6-3; clone_size: many; j_call: TRBJ1-5; cdr3_aa: ASRTAVNQPQH
v_call: TRBV7-3; clone_size: NA; j_call: TRBJ2-3; cdr3_aa: ASSPSQGADTQY
v_call: TRBV20-1; clone_size: many; j_call: TRBJ2-1; cdr3_aa: SARQGREF
v_call: TRBV12-3/TRBV12-4; clone_size: NA; j_call: TRBJ1-1; cdr3_aa: ASSATRTGVMNTEAF
v_call: TRBV12-3/TRBV12-4; clone_size: many; j_call: TRBJ2-7; cdr3_aa: ASTSLRQGFNEQY
v_call: TRBV20-1; clone_size: few; j_call: TRBJ2-7; cdr3_aa: SAPTLAGEDEQY
v_call: TRBV27; clone_size: many; j_call: TRBJ2-2; cdr3_aa: ASKAYLASGELF
v_call: TRBV29-1; clone_size: many; j_call: TRBJ1-1; cdr3_aa: SVPGHMNTEAF
v_call: TRBV5-1; clone_size: few; j_call: TRBJ2-7; cdr3_aa: ASSPWDRGDEQY
v_call: TRBV30; clone_size: NA; j_call: TRBJ2-5; cdr3_aa: AWSGDRVETQY